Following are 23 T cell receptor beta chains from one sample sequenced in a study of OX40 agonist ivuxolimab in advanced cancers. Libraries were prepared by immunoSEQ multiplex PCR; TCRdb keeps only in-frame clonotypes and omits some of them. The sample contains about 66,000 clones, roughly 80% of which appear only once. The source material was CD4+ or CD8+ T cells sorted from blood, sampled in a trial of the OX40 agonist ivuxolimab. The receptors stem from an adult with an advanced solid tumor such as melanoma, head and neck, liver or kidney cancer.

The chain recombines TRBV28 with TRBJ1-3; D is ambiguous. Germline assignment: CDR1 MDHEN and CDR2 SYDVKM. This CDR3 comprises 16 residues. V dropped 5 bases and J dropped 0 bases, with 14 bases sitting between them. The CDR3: CASSDWSGSSGNTIYF. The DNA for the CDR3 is TGTGCCAGCAGTGACTGGTCCGGGAGCTCTGGAAACACCATATATTTT.

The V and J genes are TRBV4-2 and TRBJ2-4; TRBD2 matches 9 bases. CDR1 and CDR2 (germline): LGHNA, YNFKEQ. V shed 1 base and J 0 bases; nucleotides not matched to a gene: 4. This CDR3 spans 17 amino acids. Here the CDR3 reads CASSQVLAGVAKNIQYF. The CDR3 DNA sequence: TGTGCCAGCAGCCAAGTTTTAGCGGGAGTAGCCAAAAACATTCAGTACTTC.

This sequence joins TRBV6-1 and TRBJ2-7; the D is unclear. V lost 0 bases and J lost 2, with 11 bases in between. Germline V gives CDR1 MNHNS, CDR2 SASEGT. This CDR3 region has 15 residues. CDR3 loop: CASSEALGSPYEQYF. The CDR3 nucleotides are TGTGCCAGCAGTGAAGCGCTAGGCAGTCCCTACGAGCAGTACTTC.

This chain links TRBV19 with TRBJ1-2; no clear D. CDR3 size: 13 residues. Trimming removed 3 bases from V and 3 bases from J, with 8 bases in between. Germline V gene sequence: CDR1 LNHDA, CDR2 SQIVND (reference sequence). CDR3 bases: TGTGCCAGTAGTATCGAGGTCTACTATGGCTACACCTTC. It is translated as CASSIEVYYGYTF.

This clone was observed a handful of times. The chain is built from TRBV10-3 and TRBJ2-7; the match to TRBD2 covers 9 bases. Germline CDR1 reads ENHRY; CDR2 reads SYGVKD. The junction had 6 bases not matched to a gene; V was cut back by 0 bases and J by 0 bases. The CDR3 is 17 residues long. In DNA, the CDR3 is TGTGCCATCAGTGAGTCGCTAGCGGGACCTAGCTCCTACGAGCAGTACTTC. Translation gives CAISESLAGPSSYEQYF.

The CDR3 protein is CALQTGTGSTGELFF. CDR3 in DNA: TGTGCCCTCCAGACAGGGACAGGGAGCACCGGGGAGCTGTTTTTT. The V gene is TRBV6-1, the J gene TRBJ2-2, with TRBD1 matching 9 bases. From germline, CDR1 is MNHNS and CDR2 SASEGT. CDR3 length equals 15 residues. V was pared by 11 bases and J by 4 bases, with 11 bases of the junction left unmatched.

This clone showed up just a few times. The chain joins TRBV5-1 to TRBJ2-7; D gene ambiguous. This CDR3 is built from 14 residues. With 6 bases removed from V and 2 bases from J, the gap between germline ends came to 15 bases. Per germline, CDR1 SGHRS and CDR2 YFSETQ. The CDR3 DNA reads TGCGCCAGCAACCCGCGAGAGAGGCCCTACGAGCAGTACTTC. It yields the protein CASNPRERPYEQYF.

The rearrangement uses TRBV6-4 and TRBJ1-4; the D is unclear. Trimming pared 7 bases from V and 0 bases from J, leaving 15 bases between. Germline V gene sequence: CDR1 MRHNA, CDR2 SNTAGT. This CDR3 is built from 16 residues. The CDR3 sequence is CASNVVWDATNEKLFF. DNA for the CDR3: TGTGCCAGCAATGTTGTGTGGGATGCAACTAATGAAAAACTGTTTTTT.

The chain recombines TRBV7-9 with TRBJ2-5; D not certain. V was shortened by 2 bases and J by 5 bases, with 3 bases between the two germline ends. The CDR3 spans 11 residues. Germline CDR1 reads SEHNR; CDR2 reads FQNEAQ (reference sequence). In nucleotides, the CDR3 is TGTGCCAGCAGCTTATTCGAGACCCAGTACTTC. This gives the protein CASSLFETQYF. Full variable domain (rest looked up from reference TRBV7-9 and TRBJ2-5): DTGVSQNPRHKITKRGQNVTFRCDPISEHNRLYWYRQTLGQGPEFLTYFQNEAQLEKSRLLSDRFSAERPKGSFSTLEIQRTEQGDSAMYLCASSLFETQYFGPGTRLLVL.

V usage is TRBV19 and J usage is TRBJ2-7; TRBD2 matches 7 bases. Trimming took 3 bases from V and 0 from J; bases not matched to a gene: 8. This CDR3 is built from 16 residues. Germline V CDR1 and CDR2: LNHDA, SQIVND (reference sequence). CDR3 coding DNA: TGTGCCAGTAGTATGCAGGGAGGGCTAGACTCCTACGAGCAGTACTTC. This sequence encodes CASSMQGGLDSYEQYF.

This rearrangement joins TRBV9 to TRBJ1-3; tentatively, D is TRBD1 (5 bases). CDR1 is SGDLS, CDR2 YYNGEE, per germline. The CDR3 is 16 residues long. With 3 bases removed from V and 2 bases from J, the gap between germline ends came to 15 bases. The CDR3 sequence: CASSARSQGAGNTIYF. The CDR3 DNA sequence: TGTGCCAGCAGCGCCCGATCCCAGGGAGCTGGAAACACCATATATTTT.

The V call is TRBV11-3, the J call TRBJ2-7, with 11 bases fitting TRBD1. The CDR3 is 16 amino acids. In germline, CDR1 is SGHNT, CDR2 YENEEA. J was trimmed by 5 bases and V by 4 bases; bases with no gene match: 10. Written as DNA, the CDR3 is TGTGCCAGCAGCTCCCAAACGGACAGGGGGCAACACGAGCAGTACTTC. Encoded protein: CASSSQTDRGQHEQYF.

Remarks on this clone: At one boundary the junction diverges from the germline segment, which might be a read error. The CDR3 here is CASRLDFSGNTIYF. CDR3 nucleotide sequence: TGCGCCAGCAGATTGGACTTCTCTGGAAACACCATATATTTT. The chain couples TRBV5-1 to TRBJ1-3; the D is unclear. CDR1 and CDR2 from the germline V gene are SGHRS and YFSETQ. CDR3 length: 14 amino acids.

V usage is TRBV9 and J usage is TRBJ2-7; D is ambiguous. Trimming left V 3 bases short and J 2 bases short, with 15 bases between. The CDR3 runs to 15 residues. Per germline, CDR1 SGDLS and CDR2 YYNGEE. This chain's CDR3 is CASSAAFGLPYEQYF. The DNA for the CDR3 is TGTGCCAGCAGCGCCGCATTTGGTCTCCCCTACGAGCAGTACTTC.

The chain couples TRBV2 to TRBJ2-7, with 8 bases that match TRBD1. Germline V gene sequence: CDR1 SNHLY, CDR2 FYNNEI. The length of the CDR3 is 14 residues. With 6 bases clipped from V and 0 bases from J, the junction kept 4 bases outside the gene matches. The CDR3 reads CASRITGGSYEQYF. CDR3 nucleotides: TGTGCCAGCAGGATTACAGGGGGCTCCTACGAGCAGTACTTC.

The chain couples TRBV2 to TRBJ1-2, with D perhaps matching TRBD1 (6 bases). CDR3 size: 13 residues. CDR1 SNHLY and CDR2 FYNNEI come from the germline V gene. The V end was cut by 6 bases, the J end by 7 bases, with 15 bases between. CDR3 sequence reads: CASSAYRETGYTF. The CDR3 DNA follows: TGTGCCAGCAGCGCCTACAGGGAAACTGGCTACACCTTC.

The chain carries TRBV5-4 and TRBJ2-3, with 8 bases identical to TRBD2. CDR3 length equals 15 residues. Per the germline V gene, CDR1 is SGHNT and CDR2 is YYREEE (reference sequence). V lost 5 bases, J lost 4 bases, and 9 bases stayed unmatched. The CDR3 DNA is TGTGCCAGCAGTTTTAGCGGGGTGCGGGCAGATACGCAGTATTTT. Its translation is CASSFSGVRADTQYF.

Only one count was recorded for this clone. The CDR3 DNA reads as TGTGCCAGCAGTGACAGTGCTACCGCAGATACGCAGTATTTT. This encodes CASSDSATADTQYF. The V call is TRBV6-1, the J call TRBJ2-3; D remains unclear. CDR1 and CDR2 from the germline V gene are MNHNS and SASEGT. Between the trimmed V and J ends, which lost 3 bases and 4 bases, there was a span of 11 bases. The CDR3 has 14 amino acids.

In DNA form, the CDR3 reads TGTGCCAGCAGCTTAGATGGCTATGGCTACACCTTC. Encoded protein: CASSLDGYGYTF. The rearrangement uses TRBV2 and TRBJ1-2; D uncertain. The germline CDR1 and CDR2 sequences are SNHLY and FYNNEI. The CDR3 has 12 amino acids. V lost 6 bases, J lost 4 bases, and 9 bases lay in between.

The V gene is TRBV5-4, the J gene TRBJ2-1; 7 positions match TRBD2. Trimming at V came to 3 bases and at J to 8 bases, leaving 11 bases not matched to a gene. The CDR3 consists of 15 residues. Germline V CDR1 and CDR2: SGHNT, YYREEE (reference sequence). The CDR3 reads CASSSGGSGRDEQFF. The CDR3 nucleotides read TGTGCCAGCAGCTCCGGGGGTAGCGGGCGAGATGAGCAGTTCTTC.

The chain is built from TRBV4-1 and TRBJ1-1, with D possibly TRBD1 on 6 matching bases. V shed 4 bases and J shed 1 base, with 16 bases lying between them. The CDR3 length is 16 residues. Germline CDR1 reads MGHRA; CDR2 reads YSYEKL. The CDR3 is CASSPVGRGGNTEAFF. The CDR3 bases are TGCGCCAGCAGCCCCGTCGGGAGGGGGGGGAACACTGAAGCTTTCTTT.

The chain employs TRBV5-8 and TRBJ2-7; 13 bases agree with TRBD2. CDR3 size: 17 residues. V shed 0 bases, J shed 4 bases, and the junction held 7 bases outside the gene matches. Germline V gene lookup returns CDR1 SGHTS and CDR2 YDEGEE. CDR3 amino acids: CASSLAGTSGTAYEQYF. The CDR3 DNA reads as TGTGCCAGCAGCTTGGCCGGGACTAGCGGGACAGCATACGAGCAGTACTTC.

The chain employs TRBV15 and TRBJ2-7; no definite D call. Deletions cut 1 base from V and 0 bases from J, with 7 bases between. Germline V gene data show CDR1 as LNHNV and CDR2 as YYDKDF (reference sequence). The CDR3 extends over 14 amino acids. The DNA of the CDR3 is TGTGCCACCAGCAGAGCTAAGGCCTCCTACGAGCAGTACTTC. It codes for CATSRAKASYEQYF.